A selection of T cell receptor beta chains follows, all from one sample in a study of breast tumors, draining lymph nodes, adjacent tissues. Using its own MiXCR run on the multiplex PCR reads, TCRdb lists one record per CDR3 protein. The table has some 130,000 distinct CDR3 sequences, under 25% seen once. Input material: axillary lymph node tissue. Receptors were obtained from a female donor with breast cancer. Some clones in this sample may be carry-over from other donors' samples. Each CDR3 is given with its conserved first and last residue. Each record gives: J gene, clone size, D gene, V gene, CDR3 DNA, CDR3 protein. A D gene is named only where the DNA matches it firmly. Not all rows give a size; the values are once, few, many and, for expanded clones, a class.

TRBJ1-5 many TRBD1 TRBV2 TGTGCCAGCAGATTGGGACAGGGTAGCAATCAGCCCCAGCATTTT CASRLGQGSNQPQHF
TRBJ2-7 many . TRBV7-8 TGTGCCAGCAGCCCGAGTCCAGCCCCGACCGGGTACGAGCAGTACTTC CASSPSPAPTGYEQYF
TRBJ2-7 many . TRBV7-9 TGTGCCAGCAGCTTAGTGGAGCGATTCTCCTACGAGCAGTACTTC CASSLVERFSYEQYF
TRBJ2-1 many . TRBV7-6 TGTGCCAGCAGCTTAGCTGCTGAGCAGTTCTTC CASSLAAEQFF
TRBJ2-1 many TRBD1 TRBV4-1 TGCGCCAGCAGCCGCCCGATCGGGACAGCCTACAATGAGCAGTTCTTC CASSRPIGTAYNEQFF
TRBJ2-3 many TRBD2 TRBV7-9 TGTGCCAGCAGCCTCATAGCGGGAGGGCCAGATACGCAGTATTTT CASSLIAGGPDTQYF
TRBJ2-5 . . TRBV20-1 TGCAGTGCGAAGGCGGGGCCCCCCGGGGGGACCCAGTACTTC CSAKAGPPGGTQYF
TRBJ2-3 many . TRBV5-1 TGCGCCAGCAGCCGGGGACTCCAAGGAGATACGCAGTATTTT CASSRGLQGDTQYF
TRBJ1-3 few . TRBV30 TGTGCCTGGAGGGCAGACTCTGGAAACACCATATATTTT CAWRADSGNTIYF
TRBJ2-7 many . TRBV19 TGTGCCAGTAGTATAGCAGCACGGAAGTACGAGCAGTACTTC CASSIAARKYEQYF